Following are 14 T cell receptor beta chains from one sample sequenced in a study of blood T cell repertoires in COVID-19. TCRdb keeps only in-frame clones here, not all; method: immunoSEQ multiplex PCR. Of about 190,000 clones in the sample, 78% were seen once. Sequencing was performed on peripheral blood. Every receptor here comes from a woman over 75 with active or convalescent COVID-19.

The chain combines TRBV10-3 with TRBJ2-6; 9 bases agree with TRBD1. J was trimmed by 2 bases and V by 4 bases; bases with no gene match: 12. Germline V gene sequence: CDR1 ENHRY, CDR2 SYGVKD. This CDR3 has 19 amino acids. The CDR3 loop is CAISVSLTGGWTGANVLTF. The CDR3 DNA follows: TGTGCCATCAGTGTGTCTTTGACAGGGGGATGGACTGGGGCCAACGTCCTGACTTTC.

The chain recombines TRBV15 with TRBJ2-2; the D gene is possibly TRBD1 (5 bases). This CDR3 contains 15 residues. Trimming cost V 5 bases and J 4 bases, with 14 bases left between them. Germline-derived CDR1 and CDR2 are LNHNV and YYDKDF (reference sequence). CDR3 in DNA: TGTGCCACCAGCCCCGGGCCCAGGGCCACCGGGGAGCTGTTTTTT. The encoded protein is CATSPGPRATGELFF.

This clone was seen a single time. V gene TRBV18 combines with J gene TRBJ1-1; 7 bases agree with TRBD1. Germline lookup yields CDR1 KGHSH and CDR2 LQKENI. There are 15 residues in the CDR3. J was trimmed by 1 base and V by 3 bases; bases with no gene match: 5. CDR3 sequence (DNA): TGTGCCAGCTCACCTCGGCAGGGGGGGAACACTGAAGCTTTCTTT. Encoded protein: CASSPRQGGNTEAFF.

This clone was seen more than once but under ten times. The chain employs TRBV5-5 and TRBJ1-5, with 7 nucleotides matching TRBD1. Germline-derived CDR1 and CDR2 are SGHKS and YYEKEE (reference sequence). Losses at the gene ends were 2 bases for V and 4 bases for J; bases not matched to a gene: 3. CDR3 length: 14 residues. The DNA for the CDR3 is TGTGCCAGCAGCTTACTACAGGGGAATCAGCCCCAGCATTTT. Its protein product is CASSLLQGNQPQHF.

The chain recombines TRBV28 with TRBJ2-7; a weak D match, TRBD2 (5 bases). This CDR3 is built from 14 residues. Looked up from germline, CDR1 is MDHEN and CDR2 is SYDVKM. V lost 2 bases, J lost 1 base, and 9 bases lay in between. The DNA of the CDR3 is TGTGCCAGCAGTTTAGCGGGCACATCCTACGAGCAGTACTTC. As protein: CASSLAGTSYEQYF.

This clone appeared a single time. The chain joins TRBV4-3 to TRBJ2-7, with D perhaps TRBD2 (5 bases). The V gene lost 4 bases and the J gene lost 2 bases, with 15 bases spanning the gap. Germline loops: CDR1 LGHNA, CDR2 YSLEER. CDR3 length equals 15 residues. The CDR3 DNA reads TGCGCCAGCAGCCCTAATCTAGCTTCCCCCTACGAGCAGTACTTC. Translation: CASSPNLASPYEQYF.

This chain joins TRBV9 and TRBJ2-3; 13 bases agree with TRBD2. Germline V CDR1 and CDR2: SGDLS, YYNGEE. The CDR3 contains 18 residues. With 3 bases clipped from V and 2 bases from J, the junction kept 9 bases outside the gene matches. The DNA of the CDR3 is TGTGCCAGCAGCGCGACTAGCGGGGGGCCCCTATACACAGATACGCAGTATTTT. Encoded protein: CASSATSGGPLYTDTQYF.

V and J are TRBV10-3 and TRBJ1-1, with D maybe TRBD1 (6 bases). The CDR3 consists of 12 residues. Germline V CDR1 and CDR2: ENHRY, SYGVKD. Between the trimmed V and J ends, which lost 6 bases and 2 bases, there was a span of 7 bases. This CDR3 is CAIRQGNTEAFF. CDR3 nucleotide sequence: TGTGCCATCAGACAGGGAAACACTGAAGCTTTCTTT.

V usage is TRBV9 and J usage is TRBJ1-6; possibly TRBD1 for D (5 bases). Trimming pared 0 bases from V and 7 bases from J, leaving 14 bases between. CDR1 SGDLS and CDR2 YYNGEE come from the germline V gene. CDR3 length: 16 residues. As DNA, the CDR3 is TGTGCCAGCAGCGTAGCCCCAGGGTCGGAAAATTCACCCCTCCACTTT. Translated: CASSVAPGSENSPLHF.

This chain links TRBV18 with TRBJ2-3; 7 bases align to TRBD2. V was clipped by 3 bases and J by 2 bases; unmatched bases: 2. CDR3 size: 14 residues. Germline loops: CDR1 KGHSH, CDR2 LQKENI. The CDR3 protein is CASSPGGITDTQYF. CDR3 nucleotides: TGTGCCAGCTCACCGGGGGGGATCACAGATACGCAGTATTTT.

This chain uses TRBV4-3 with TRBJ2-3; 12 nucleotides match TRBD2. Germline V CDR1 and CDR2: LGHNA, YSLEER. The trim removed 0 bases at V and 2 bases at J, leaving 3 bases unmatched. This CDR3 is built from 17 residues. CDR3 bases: TGCGCCAGCAGCCAAGATAGGACTAGCGGGGTCACAGATACGCAGTATTTT. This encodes CASSQDRTSGVTDTQYF.

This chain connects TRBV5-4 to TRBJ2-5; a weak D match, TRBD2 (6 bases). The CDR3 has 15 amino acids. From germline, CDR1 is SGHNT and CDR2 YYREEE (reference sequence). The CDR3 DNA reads TGTGCTAGTACTCCTGGAGGGGTAGTCGGAGAGACCCAGTACTTC. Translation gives CASTPGGVVGETQYF.

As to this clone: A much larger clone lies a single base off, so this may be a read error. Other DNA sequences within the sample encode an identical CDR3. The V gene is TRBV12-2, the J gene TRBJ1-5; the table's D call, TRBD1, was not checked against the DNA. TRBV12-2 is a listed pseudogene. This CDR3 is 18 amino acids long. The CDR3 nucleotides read TGTGCAAGTCGCTTAGTTATACCGGGTGGACAGGATAATCAGCCCCAGCATTTT. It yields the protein CASRLVIPGGQDNQPQHF.

For the CDR3, the DNA is TGTGCCAGCTCAGGGTCTAGGGGTGAGACCCAGTACTTC. Its translation: CASSGSRGETQYF. V gene TRBV18 combines with J gene TRBJ2-5; D might be TRBD1 (5 bases). Germline V lookup: CDR1 KGHSH, CDR2 LQKENI. V gave up 5 bases and J gave up 5 bases, with 12 bases separating them. The CDR3 has 13 amino acids.